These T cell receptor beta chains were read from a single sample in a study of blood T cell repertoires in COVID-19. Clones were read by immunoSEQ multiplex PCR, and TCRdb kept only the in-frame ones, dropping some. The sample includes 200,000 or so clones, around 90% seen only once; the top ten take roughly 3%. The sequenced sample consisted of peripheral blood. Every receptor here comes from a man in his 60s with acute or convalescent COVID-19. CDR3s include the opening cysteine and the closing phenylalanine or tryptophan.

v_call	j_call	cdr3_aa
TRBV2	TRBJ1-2	CASTTSGVGYTF
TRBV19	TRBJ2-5	CASSIRTEETQYF
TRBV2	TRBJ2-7	CASSETSGGAGEQYF
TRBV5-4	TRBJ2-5	CASSREPGQIQETQYF
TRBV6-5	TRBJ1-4	CASSYSGNRGNEKLFF
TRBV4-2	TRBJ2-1	CASSQLAGGPGEQFF
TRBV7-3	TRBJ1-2	CASSSSGTGPQGYTF
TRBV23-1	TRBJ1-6	CASKNGTGGARWDSPLHF
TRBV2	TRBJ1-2	CASNDRLSYGYTF
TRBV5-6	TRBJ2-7	CASSPGLAGDLYEQYF
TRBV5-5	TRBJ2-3	CASSLRGGRADTQYF
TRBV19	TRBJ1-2	CASSMIGRGYTF
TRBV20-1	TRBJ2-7	CVSDTSYEQYF
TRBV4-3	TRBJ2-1	CASSQWGDEQFF
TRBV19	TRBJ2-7	CASSIAGGYEQYF
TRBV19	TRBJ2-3	CASSISTGTGDTQYF
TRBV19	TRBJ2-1	CASSIPPASGGGEQFF
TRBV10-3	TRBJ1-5	CAISEARDRETSSNQPQHF
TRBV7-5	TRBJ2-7	CARSRPGGQHEQYF
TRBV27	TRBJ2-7	CASSGDGKSYEQYF
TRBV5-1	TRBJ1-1	CASSGGQGLTAEAFF
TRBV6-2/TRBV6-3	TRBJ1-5	CASSPTGGGAGQPQHF
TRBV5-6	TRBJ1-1	CASSRQGFDTEAFF
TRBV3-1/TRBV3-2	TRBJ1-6	CASTRGGHYNSPLHF
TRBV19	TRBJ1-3	CASSIPTGAGNTIYF
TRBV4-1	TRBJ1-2	CASSQFFPGQGFYGYTF
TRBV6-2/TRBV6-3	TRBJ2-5	CASSFSGTGGKKTQYF
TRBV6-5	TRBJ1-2	CASSSGTFGGYTF
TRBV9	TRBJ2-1	CASSVEGLAGNNEQFF